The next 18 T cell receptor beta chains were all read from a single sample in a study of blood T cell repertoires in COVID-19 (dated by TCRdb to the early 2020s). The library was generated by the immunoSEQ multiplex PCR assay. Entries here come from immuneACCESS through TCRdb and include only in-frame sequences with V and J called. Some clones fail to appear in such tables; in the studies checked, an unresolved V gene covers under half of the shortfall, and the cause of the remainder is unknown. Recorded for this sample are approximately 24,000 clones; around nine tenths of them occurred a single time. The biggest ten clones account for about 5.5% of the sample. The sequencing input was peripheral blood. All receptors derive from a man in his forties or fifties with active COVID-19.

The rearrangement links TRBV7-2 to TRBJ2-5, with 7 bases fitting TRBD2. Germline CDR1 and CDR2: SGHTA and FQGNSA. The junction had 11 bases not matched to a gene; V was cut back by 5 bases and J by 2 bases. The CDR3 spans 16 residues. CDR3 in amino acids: CASSPGTSAWQETQYF. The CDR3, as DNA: TGTGCCAGCAGCCCGGGAACTAGCGCCTGGCAAGAGACCCAGTACTTC.

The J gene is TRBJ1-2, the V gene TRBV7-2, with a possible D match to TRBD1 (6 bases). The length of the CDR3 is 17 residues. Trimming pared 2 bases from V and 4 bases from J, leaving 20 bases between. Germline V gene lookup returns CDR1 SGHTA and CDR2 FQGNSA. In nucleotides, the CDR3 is TGTGCCAGCAGCTTAATGAGAATACAGGGCCAGCCCTATGGCTACACCTTC. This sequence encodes CASSLMRIQGQPYGYTF.

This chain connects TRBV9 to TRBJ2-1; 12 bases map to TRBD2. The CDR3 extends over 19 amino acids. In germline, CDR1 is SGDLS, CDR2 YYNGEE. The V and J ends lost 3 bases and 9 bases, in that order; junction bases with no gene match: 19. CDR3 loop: CASSDPTSGSPISVGEQFF. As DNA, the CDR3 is TGTGCCAGCAGCGATCCGACTAGCGGGAGCCCCATTTCGGTTGGTGAGCAGTTCTTC.

The CDR3: CASALAGPMGTQYF. For the CDR3, the DNA is TGTGCCAGCGCCCTAGCGGGGCCTATGGGTACGCAGTATTTT. This rearrangement joins TRBV3-1 (or the pseudogene TRBV3-2) to TRBJ2-3; 9 bases align to TRBD2. The CDR3 is 14 residues long. The germline CDR1 and CDR2 sequences are LGHDT and YNNKEL (reference sequence). J was trimmed by 8 bases and V by 8 bases; bases with no gene match: 11.

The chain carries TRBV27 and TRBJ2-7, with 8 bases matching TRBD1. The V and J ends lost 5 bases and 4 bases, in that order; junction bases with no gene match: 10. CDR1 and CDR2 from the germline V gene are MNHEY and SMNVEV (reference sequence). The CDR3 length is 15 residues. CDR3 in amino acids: CASSGPRTGLYEQYF. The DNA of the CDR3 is TGTGCCAGCAGTGGGCCCCGGACAGGGTTGTACGAGCAGTACTTC.

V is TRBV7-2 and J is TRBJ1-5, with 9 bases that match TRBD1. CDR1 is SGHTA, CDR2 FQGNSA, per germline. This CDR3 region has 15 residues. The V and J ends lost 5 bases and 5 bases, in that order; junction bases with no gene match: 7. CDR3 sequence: CASSRGTGWDQPQHF. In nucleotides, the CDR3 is TGTGCCAGCAGCCGCGGGACAGGGTGGGATCAGCCCCAGCATTTT.

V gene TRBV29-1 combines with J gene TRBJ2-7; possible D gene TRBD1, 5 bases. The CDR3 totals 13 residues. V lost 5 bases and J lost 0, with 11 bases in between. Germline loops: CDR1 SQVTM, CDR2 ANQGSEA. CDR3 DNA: TGCAGCGTTCTAACAGGAAGCTCCTACGAGCAGTACTTC. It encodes CSVLTGSSYEQYF.

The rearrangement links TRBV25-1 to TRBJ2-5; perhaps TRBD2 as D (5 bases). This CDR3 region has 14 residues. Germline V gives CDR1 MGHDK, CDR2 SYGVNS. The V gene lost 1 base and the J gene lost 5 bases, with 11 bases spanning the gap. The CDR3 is CASSESIARETQYF. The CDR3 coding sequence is TGTGCCAGCAGTGAATCAATAGCGAGGGAGACCCAGTACTTC.

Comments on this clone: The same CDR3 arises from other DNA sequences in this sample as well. The CDR3 region has the DNA TGTGCCAGCAGCTTCCTGACTAGCGGGGGCACAGATACGCAGTATTTT. It translates to CASSFLTSGGTDTQYF. The chain recombines TRBV11-1 with TRBJ2-3; TRBD2 agrees at 11 bases. This CDR3 is 16 amino acids long. Germline loops: CDR1 SGHAT, CDR2 FQDESV (reference sequence). J was trimmed by 1 base and V by 3 bases; bases with no gene match: 3.

The CDR3: CASSSTRGGEQFF. For the CDR3, the DNA is TGTGCCAGCAGCTCCACGAGGGGAGGTGAGCAGTTCTTC. This sequence joins TRBV7-7 and TRBJ2-1; D possibly corresponds to TRBD2 (6 bases). CDR1 is SSHAT and CDR2 is FNYEAQ in the germline V gene (reference sequence). The CDR3 loop spans 13 amino acids. V gave up 4 bases and J gave up 9 bases, with 13 bases separating them.

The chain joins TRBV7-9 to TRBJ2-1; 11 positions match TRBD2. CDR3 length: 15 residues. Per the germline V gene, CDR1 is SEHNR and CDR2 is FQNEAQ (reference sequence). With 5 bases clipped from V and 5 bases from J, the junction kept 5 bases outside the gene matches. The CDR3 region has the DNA TGTGCCAGCAGCCCCTCACTAGCGGGGGACAATGAGCAGTTCTTC. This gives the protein CASSPSLAGDNEQFF.

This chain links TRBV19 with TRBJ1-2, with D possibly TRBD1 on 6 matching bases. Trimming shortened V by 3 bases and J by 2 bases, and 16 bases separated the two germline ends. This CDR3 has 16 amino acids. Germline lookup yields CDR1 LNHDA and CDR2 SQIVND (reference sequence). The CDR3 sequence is CASSIVQGPRNYGYTF. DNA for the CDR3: TGTGCCAGTAGTATCGTCCAGGGGCCGAGAAACTATGGCTACACCTTC.

In DNA, the CDR3 is TGTGCCACCGCCGAGAGGGAGGTATCGGGGGAGCTGTTTTTT. It encodes CATAEREVSGELFF. The chain combines TRBV10-3 with TRBJ2-2; a weak D match, TRBD2 (6 bases). Germline V CDR1 and CDR2: ENHRY, SYGVKD. This CDR3 contains 14 residues. The V end lost 10 bases, the J end lost 8 bases, and 20 bases lay between the germline ends.

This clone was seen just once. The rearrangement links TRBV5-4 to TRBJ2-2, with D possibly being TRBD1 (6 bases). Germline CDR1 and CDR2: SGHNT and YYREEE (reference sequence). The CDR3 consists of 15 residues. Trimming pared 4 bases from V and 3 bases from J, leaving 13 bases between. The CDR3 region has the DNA TGTGCCAGCAGCGTGGGGGCAGGGGACACCGGGGAGCTGTTTTTT. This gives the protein CASSVGAGDTGELFF.

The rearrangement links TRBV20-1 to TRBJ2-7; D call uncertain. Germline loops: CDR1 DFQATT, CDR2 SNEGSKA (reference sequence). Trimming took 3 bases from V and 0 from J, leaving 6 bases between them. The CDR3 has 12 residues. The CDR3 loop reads CSASSNSYEQYF. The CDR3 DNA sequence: TGCAGTGCTAGTTCCAACTCCTACGAGCAGTACTTC.

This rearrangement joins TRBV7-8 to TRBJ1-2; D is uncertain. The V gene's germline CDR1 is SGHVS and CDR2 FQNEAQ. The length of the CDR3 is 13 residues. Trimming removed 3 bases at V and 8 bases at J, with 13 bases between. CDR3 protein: CASSFPGRMGYTF. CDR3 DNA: TGTGCCAGCAGCTTTCCAGGCCGTATGGGCTACACCTTC. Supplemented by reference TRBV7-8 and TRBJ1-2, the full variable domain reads GAGVSQSPRYKVAKRGQDVALRCDPISGHVSLFWYQQALGQGPEFLTYFQNEAQLDKSGLPSDRFFAERPEGSVSTLKIQRTQQEDSAVYLCASSFPGRMGYTFGSGTRLTVV.

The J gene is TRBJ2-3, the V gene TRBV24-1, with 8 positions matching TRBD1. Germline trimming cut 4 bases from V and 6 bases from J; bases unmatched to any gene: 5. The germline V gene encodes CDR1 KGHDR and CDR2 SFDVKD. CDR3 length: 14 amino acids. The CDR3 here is CATSEQGVTDTQYF. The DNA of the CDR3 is TGTGCCACCAGTGAACAGGGGGTAACGGATACGCAGTATTTT.

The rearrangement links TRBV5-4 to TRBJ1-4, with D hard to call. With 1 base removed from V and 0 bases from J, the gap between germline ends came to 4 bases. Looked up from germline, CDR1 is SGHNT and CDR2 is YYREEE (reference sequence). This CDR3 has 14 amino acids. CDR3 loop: CASSLQATNEKLFF. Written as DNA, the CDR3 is TGTGCCAGCAGCTTGCAGGCAACTAATGAAAAACTGTTTTTT.